This TCR beta chain emerged from a study of blood T cells in healthy people across ages. This clonotype was picked up one time. The second PCR ran about 6 to 11 cycles with a sample-barcoded 5' primer and J-beta primers. TCRdb re-called the 5' RACE reads through MiXCR, storing one row per CDR3 protein. The table lists 700,000 or so distinct CDR3 sequences, about 20% of them singletons. Germline CDR1 is LGHDT and CDR2 is YNNKEL (reference sequence). The CDR3 sequence is 15 residues long. The receptor was derived from a man aged 65-85 years in good health. The sample consisted of blood. The rearrangement uses TRBV3-1 and TRBJ2-5; D is perhaps TRBD1 or TRBD2 (6 bases each). The J call is doubtful: the DNA matches TRBJ2-7 better. Written as DNA, the CDR3 is TGTGCCAGCAGCCAAGAAACTAGCAGGGGTCACGAGCAGTACTTC. Encoded protein: CASSQETSRGHEQYF.